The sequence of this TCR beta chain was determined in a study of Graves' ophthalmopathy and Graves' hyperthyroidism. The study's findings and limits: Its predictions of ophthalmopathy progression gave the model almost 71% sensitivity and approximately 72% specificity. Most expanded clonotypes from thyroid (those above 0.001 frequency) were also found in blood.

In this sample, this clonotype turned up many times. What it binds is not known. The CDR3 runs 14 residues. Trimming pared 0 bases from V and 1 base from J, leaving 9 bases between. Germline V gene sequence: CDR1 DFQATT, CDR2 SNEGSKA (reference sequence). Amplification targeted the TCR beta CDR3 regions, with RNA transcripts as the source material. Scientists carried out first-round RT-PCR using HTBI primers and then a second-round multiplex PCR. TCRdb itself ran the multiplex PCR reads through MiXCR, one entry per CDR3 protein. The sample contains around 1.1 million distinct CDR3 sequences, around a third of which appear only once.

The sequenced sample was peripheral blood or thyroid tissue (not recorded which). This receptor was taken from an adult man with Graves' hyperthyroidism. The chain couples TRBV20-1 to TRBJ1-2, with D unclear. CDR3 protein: CSARERRSNYGYTF. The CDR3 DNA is TGCAGTGCTAGAGAGAGGAGGAGTAACTATGGCTACACCTTC.